The rows below give T cell receptor beta chains drawn from one sample of a study of neurological immune-mediated disorders. Using its own MiXCR run on the 5' RACE reads, TCRdb lists one record per CDR3 protein. The sample yields about 18,000 distinct CDR3 sequences, 14% seen once. The source material was CD4+ T cells from blood. All receptors derive from a woman in her sixties with HTLV-1-associated myelopathy (HAM/TSP). Each CDR3 is given with its conserved first and last residue. Each record gives: CDR3 DNA, CDR3 protein, clone size, D gene, J gene, V gene. D genes are given only for firm matches. Size is omitted from some rows. Given values are once, few, many or a class for expanded clones.

. | CASSFYICSAHQTSSNEQYF | . | . | TRBJ2-7 | TRBV5-1
TGCAGTGCTAGTGGGGGGGTTACTGCGGGCAATGAGCAGTTCTTC | CSASGGVTAGNEQFF | medium-sized | TRBD2 | TRBJ2-1 | TRBV20-1
TGCAGTGCTAGAGATCTATACAGGGCTGGAAATCAGCCCCAGCATTTT | CSARDLYRAGNQPQHF | once | . | TRBJ1-5 | TRBV20-1
TGTGCCAGCAGCTCCGATAGGAGGTCGGGGTGGAACAGTGAAGCTTTCTTT | CASSSDRRSGWNSEAFF | many | . | TRBJ1-1 | TRBV12-3/TRBV12-4
TGTGCCTGGCTCCGGGACGGACCCTACGAGCAGTACTTC | CAWLRDGPYEQYF | many | . | TRBJ2-7 | TRBV30
TGTGCCAGCAGTTTAGTACGGGATCTCGGCTACACCTTC | CASSLVRDLGYTF | many | . | TRBJ1-2 | TRBV12-3/TRBV12-4
TGCGCCAGCAGCTTAAGCGAGACCCAGTACTTC | CASSLSETQYF | many | . | TRBJ2-5 | TRBV5-1
TGCAGTGCTGAGACAGGGACTCTTGTCACTGAAGCTTTCTTT | CSAETGTLVTEAFF | many | TRBD1 | TRBJ1-1 | TRBV20-1
TGTGCCAGCAGCGTAGGAACTGGACTAGCGAAAACCTACGAGCAGTACTTC | CASSVGTGLAKTYEQYF | many | TRBD2 | TRBJ2-7 | TRBV9
TGTGCCAGCTCCGCCGATCAGGGACATGAGCAGTTCTTC | CASSADQGHEQFF | many | . | TRBJ2-1 | TRBV7-6
TGTGCCAGCAGCTTTTCAGGGGTCGAGCAGTACTTC | CASSFSGVEQYF | many | . | TRBJ2-7 | TRBV7-2